This note documents a single T cell receptor (beta chain) sequence. This record belongs to a study of T cells and Merkel cell carcinoma outcomes. The germline CDR1 and CDR2 sequences are SGHRS and YFSETQ. There are 15 residues in the CDR3. Losses at the gene ends were 0 bases for V and 4 bases for J; bases not matched to a gene: 4. Some clones are missing from TCRdb's copy, which holds only in-frame ones; the method was immunoSEQ multiplex PCR. The sample records over 15,000 clones, approximately 80% being singletons. The receptor was derived from a human donor with Merkel cell carcinoma. The rearrangement uses TRBV5-1 and TRBJ2-1, with TRBD1 matching over 7 bases. Source material: tumor tissue from Merkel cell carcinoma. The CDR3 DNA reads TGCGCCAGCAGCTTGGGGACAGGCCTATACAATGAGCAGTTCTTC. Amino acids: CASSLGTGLYNEQFF.